These 15 T cell receptor beta chains came from one sample sequenced in a study of breast tumors, draining lymph nodes, adjacent tissues. TCRdb passed the multiplex PCR reads through MiXCR, listing each CDR3 protein once. Of some 120,000 distinct CDR3 sequences in the sample, less than 20% were seen once. Axillary draining lymph nodes of breast cancer patients supplied the node samples. The material sequenced was axillary lymph node tissue. Receptors originate from a female donor with breast cancer. Some clones in this sample may be carry-over from other donors' samples.

This clonotype was picked up many times. V is TRBV20-1 and J is TRBJ1-3; 7 bases line up with TRBD1. This CDR3 comprises 17 residues. Germline CDR1 is DFQATT and CDR2 is SNEGSKA (reference sequence). V lost 0 bases, J lost 1 base, and 9 bases stayed unmatched. The CDR3 DNA reads TGCAGTGCTAGAGATCGGGACAGATTTTATTCTGGAAACACCATATATTTT. Amino acids: CSARDRDRFYSGNTIYF.

This clonotype was counted between two and nine times. This sequence joins TRBV27 and TRBJ1-5, with D unclear. The V and J ends lost 2 bases and 1 base respectively, with 15 bases between them. The V gene's germline CDR1 is MNHEY and CDR2 SMNVEV (reference sequence). The CDR3 has 17 amino acids. The CDR3 DNA is TGTGCCAGCAGTTTAGTGGTCCGCGGGGTCAGCAATCAGCCCCAGCATTTT. Encoded protein: CASSLVVRGVSNQPQHF.

V is TRBV3-1 and J is TRBJ1-2, with TRBD1 as a possible D gene (5 bases). Germline values: CDR1 LGHDT, CDR2 YNNKEL (reference sequence). The CDR3 has 16 residues. V lost 0 bases and J lost 0, with 11 bases in between. DNA for the CDR3: TGTGCCAGCAGCCAAGAATGGGGGTTCCCTAACTATGGCTACACCTTC. Translated, it gives CASSQEWGFPNYGYTF.

This clonotype was detected many times. This rearrangement joins TRBV7-3 to TRBJ2-1; D may match TRBD1 or TRBD2 (5 bases each). Between the trimmed V and J ends, which lost 2 bases and 0 bases, there was a span of 8 bases. The CDR3 contains 15 residues. Germline CDR1 is SGHTA and CDR2 is FQGTGA. The DNA of the CDR3 is TGTGCCAGCAGCTTAGAGGGGAGCTCCTACAATGAGCAGTTCTTC. As protein: CASSLEGSSYNEQFF.

This clonotype was observed many times. The rearrangement joins TRBV10-2 to TRBJ1-4; 7 bases line up with TRBD1. V lost 6 bases to trimming and J lost 8 bases; unmatched junction nucleotides: 9. Looked up from germline, CDR1 is WSHSY and CDR2 is SAAADI. The CDR3 runs to 14 residues. CDR3 region: CASRLTGAGEKLFF. The CDR3 DNA is TGCGCCAGCAGGCTTACAGGGGCAGGGGAAAAACTGTTTTTT.

A word on this clonotype: A read error is possible here, since a much larger clone lies one base away. The CDR3 carries no conserved terminal phenylalanine or tryptophan, so it likely arises from a read error. The chain has TRBV9 and TRBJ2-3; 10 bases align to TRBD2. The CDR3 totals 18 residues. J lost 0 bases, V lost 0 bases, and 7 bases had no gene match. The germline gives CDR1 SGDLS, CDR2 YYNGEE. The CDR3 protein is CASSVEASGGASTDTQYL. CDR3 in DNA: TGTGCCAGCAGCGTAGAGGCTAGCGGGGGCGCTAGCACAGATACGCAGTATCTT.

The chain combines TRBV12-3 or TRBV12-4 with TRBJ2-6, with D tentatively TRBD1 or TRBD2 (6 bases each). With 3 bases removed from V and 3 bases from J, the gap between germline ends came to 15 bases. CDR3 length equals 17 residues. This CDR3 reads CASSFSWGAGGANVLTF. The CDR3 nucleotides read TGTGCCAGCAGTTTCTCGTGGGGGGCCGGTGGGGCCAACGTCCTGACTTTC.

Many counts were recorded for this clonotype. This rearrangement joins TRBV11-3 to TRBJ2-3, with D unclear. Per germline, CDR1 SGHNT and CDR2 YENEEA. Trimming left V 0 bases short and J 5 bases short, with 6 bases between. CDR3 length: 13 amino acids. The CDR3 here is CASSLDPLDTQYF. The DNA for the CDR3 is TGTGCCAGCAGCTTAGATCCGTTAGATACGCAGTATTTT.

Note on this clonotype: Since a much larger clone is just one base distant, this may be a read error. The rearrangement joins TRBV20-1 to TRBJ2-2; 12 bases align to TRBD2. Germline-derived CDR1 and CDR2 are DFQATT and SNEGSKA (reference sequence). The CDR3 loop spans 15 amino acids. The ends lost 7 bases at V and 2 bases at J; junction bases unmatched: 5. The CDR3 nucleotides read TGCAGTGTTCGACTAGCGGGGGTAAACACCGGGGAGCTGTTTTTT. It is translated as CSVRLAGVNTGELFF.

At least ten counts were recorded for this clonotype. The V call is TRBV6-4, the J call TRBJ2-7; 7 nucleotides agree with TRBD1. The CDR3 spans 14 residues. V lost 4 bases, J lost 6 bases, and 9 bases stayed unmatched. Germline V gene data show CDR1 as MRHNA and CDR2 as SNTAGT. CDR3 residues: CASSADREACEQYF. Here the CDR3 DNA reads TGTGCCAGCAGTGCCGACAGGGAAGCTTGCGAGCAGTACTTC.

V gene TRBV19 combines with J gene TRBJ1-1, with 8 positions matching TRBD1. Germline values: CDR1 LNHDA, CDR2 SQIVND (reference sequence). Losses at the gene ends were 4 bases for V and 0 bases for J; bases not matched to a gene: 4. This CDR3 spans 15 amino acids. CDR3 in DNA: TGTGCCAGTAGTACCCTGACAGGGGTGAACACTGAAGCTTTCTTT. It encodes CASSTLTGVNTEAFF.

This clonotype came up a few times. The chain is built from TRBV28 and TRBJ1-5, with D hard to call. The CDR3 consists of 13 residues. V lost 4 bases, J lost 0 bases, and 4 bases lay in between. Germline loops: CDR1 MDHEN, CDR2 SYDVKM. CDR3 loop: CASSWDSNQPQHF. The CDR3 region has the DNA TGTGCCAGCAGTTGGGATAGCAATCAGCCCCAGCATTTT.

Concerning this clonotype: The DNA is omitted, as the CDR3 cannot be located on it reliably, and the CDR3 follows TCRdb's listing. The rearrangement links TRBV7-2 to TRBJ1-5. Germline V lookup: CDR1 SGHTA, CDR2 FQGNSA. The CDR3 region is 19 residues in length, termini included. CDR3 sequence: CASSFDWDTQYFGPGTRHF.

This clonotype was observed many times. The rearrangement joins TRBV27 to TRBJ2-7; D not resolved. Germline V gene lookup returns CDR1 MNHEY and CDR2 SMNVEV (reference sequence). There are 15 residues in the CDR3. The V end was cut by 5 bases, the J end by 2 bases, with 16 bases between. DNA of the CDR3: TGTGCCAGCAGTCCACGGGCCCAGGACCCCTACGAGCAGTACTTC. Translation: CASSPRAQDPYEQYF.

This clonotype was recorded many times. V usage is TRBV9 and J usage is TRBJ1-5; maybe TRBD1 (5 bases). This CDR3 is 15 amino acids long. Trimming pared 4 bases from V and 1 base from J, leaving 12 bases between. The germline gives CDR1 SGDLS, CDR2 YYNGEE. CDR3 in amino acids: CASSSTGQSNQPQHF. The CDR3 nucleotides are TGTGCCAGCAGCTCGACGGGGCAGAGCAATCAGCCCCAGCATTTT.